A selection of T cell receptor beta chains follows, all from one sample in a study of shared clonotypes between healthy human individuals. Data came from immunoSEQ multiplex PCR; TCRdb stores just in-frame clones and leaves some out. The table has roughly 2.5 million clones, roughly 92% seen once; the top ten hold about 0.13%. The sequencing sample was made of naive CD4+ T cells sorted from blood. These receptors were taken from a man aged 18 to 29 in good health. CDR3s include the opening cysteine and the closing phenylalanine or tryptophan. The D gene is left open where the match is weak. A row's size may be missing; if present it is once, few, many or a size class.

j_call d_call clone_size cdr3_length v_call cdr3_aa cdr3_nt
TRBJ1-2 TRBD1 . 16 TRBV4-1 CASSQEGQELYYGYTF TGCGCCAGCAGCCAGGAGGGACAGGAACTTTACTATGGCTACACCTTC
TRBJ1-2 . . 13 TRBV7-9 CASASQANYGYTF TGTGCCAGCGCCTCTCAGGCTAACTATGGCTACACCTTC
TRBJ2-2 TRBD2 . 16 TRBV6-4 CASSSPAGRVTGELFF TGTGCCAGCAGCTCACCGGCAGGGAGGGTTACCGGGGAGCTGTTTTTT
TRBJ2-1 . . 14 TRBV2 CASSPGLKGDEQFF TGTGCCAGCAGTCCTGGTCTCAAGGGGGACGAGCAGTTCTTC
TRBJ2-2 TRBD1 . 12 TRBV10-3 CAINTGAGELFF TGTGCCATCAATACAGGGGCCGGGGAGCTGTTTTTT
TRBJ1-2 . . 16 TRBV5-4 CASSLNSGVANYGYTF TGTGCCAGCAGCTTGAATAGTGGGGTAGCTAACTATGGCTACACCTTC
TRBJ2-7 . . 15 TRBV5-5 CASSLGLGVSYEQYF TGTGCCAGCAGCTTGGGCTTGGGGGTCTCCTACGAGCAGTACTTC
TRBJ2-5 . . 16 TRBV4-1 CASSQGDTSPRETQYF TGCGCCAGCAGCCAAGGGGATACTTCTCCACGAGAGACCCAGTACTTC
TRBJ2-1 . . 14 TRBV12-5 CASGPPGSRNEQFF TGTGCTAGTGGTCCGCCGGGCAGCCGCAATGAGCAGTTCTTC
TRBJ2-1 TRBD2 . 14 TRBV29-1 CSVAGTSGSNEQFF TGCAGCGTTGCCGGGACTAGCGGGAGTAATGAGCAGTTCTTC
TRBJ2-3 TRBD1 . 15 TRBV5-4 CASLKAGGKADTQYF TGTGCCAGCCTCAAGGCAGGGGGCAAGGCAGATACGCAGTATTTT
TRBJ1-5 . . 13 TRBV6-5 CASGRGGGQPQHF TGTGCCAGCGGTCGGGGGGGCGGGCAGCCCCAGCATTTT
TRBJ2-7 TRBD1 . 14 TRBV19 CASSITGQPYEQYF TGTGCCAGTAGTATAACGGGACAGCCTTACGAGCAGTACTTC
TRBJ2-1 . . 14 TRBV7-8 CASSLDSSYNEQFF TGTGCCAGCAGCTTGGACTCAAGTTACAATGAGCAGTTCTTC
TRBJ1-5 . . 16 TRBV6-1 CASSEVGRVINQPQHF TGTGCCAGCAGTGAAGTCGGCAGGGTGATCAATCAGCCCCAGCATTTT
TRBJ2-5 TRBD2 . 14 TRBV10-3 CAISATSGQETQYF TGTGCCATCAGTGCCACTAGCGGCCAAGAGACCCAGTACTTC
TRBJ1-4 . . 17 TRBV7-9 CASSLAGPTTVNEKLFF TGTGCCAGCAGCTTAGCAGGGCCGACGACAGTAAATGAAAAACTGTTTTTT
TRBJ2-3 . once 14 TRBV19 CASSRTGTQDTQYF TGTGCCAGTAGTAGAACCGGGACCCAAGATACGCAGTATTTT
TRBJ2-5 TRBD2 . 15 TRBV19 CASSPASGWQETQYF TGTGCCAGTAGTCCTGCTAGCGGGTGGCAAGAGACCCAGTACTTC
TRBJ2-1 TRBD1 . 11 TRBV7-9 CASSTGDRGFF TGTGCCAGCAGCACAGGGGACCGGGGGTTCTTC
TRBJ2-5 . . 13 TRBV5-1 CASSPRREETQYF TGCGCCAGCAGCCCGAGGAGGGAAGAGACCCAGTACTTC
TRBJ1-6 TRBD1 . 16 TRBV5-1 CASSPGTGGKDSPLHF TGCGCCAGCAGCCCCGGGACAGGGGGCAAAGATTCACCCCTCCACTTT
TRBJ2-3 TRBD2 few 16 TRBV10-3 CAISESSGGATDTQYF TGTGCCATCAGTGAGTCCAGCGGGGGGGCCACAGATACGCAGTATTTT
TRBJ1-3 . . 15 TRBV9 CASSVSMSSGNTIYF TGTGCCAGCAGCGTATCAATGAGCTCTGGAAACACCATATATTTT
TRBJ2-7 . . 16 TRBV5-6 CASSPIGADVIYEQYF TGTGCCAGCAGCCCCATAGGGGCCGACGTTATCTACGAGCAGTACTTC
TRBJ1-1 TRBD1 . 15 TRBV5-1 CASKEGAIPNTEAFF TGCGCCAGCAAGGAGGGGGCGATACCGAACACTGAAGCTTTCTTT
TRBJ1-5 . . 13 TRBV6-1 CASSEIGIQPQHF TGTGCCAGCAGTGAAATAGGGATTCAGCCCCAGCATTTT
TRBJ2-1 . . 15 TRBV6-5 CASKPLATSTDEQFF TGTGCCAGCAAGCCTTTAGCCACCTCTACGGATGAGCAGTTCTTC
TRBJ1-6 . . 15 TRBV7-2 CASSLYSPDNSPLHF TGTGCCAGCAGCTTATATAGCCCCGATAATTCACCCCTCCACTTT
TRBJ2-7 . . 11 TRBV28 CASSNYYEQYF TGTGCCAGCAGCAATTACTACGAGCAGTACTTC
TRBJ1-4 . . 13 TRBV2 CARGNIEGEKLFF TGTGCCAGGGGAAACATTGAGGGTGAAAAACTGTTTTTT
TRBJ1-2 TRBD1 . 14 TRBV27 CASSSPLQGRGYTF TGTGCCAGCAGTTCTCCCTTACAGGGGAGAGGCTACACCTTC
TRBJ1-3 . few 12 TRBV5-4 CASSLSGNTIYF TGTGCCAGCAGCTTGTCCGGAAACACCATATATTTT
TRBJ2-6 . . 15 TRBV6-5 CASSPVNSGANVLTF TGTGCCAGCAGCCCTGTGAACTCTGGGGCCAACGTCCTGACTTTC